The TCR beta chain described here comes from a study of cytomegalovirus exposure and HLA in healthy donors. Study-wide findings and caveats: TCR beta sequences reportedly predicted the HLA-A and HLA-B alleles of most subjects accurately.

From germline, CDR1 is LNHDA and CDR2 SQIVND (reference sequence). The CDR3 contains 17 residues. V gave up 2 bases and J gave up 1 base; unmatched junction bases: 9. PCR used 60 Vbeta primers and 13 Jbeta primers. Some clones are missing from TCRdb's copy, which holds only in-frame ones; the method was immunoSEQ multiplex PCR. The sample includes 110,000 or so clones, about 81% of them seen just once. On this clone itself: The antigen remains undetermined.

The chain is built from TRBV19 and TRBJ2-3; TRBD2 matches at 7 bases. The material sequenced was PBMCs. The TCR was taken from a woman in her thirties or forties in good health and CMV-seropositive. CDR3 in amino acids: CASSIYGGGSGTDTQYF. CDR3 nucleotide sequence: TGTGCCAGTAGTATATATGGGGGAGGGTCGGGCACAGATACGCAGTATTTT.